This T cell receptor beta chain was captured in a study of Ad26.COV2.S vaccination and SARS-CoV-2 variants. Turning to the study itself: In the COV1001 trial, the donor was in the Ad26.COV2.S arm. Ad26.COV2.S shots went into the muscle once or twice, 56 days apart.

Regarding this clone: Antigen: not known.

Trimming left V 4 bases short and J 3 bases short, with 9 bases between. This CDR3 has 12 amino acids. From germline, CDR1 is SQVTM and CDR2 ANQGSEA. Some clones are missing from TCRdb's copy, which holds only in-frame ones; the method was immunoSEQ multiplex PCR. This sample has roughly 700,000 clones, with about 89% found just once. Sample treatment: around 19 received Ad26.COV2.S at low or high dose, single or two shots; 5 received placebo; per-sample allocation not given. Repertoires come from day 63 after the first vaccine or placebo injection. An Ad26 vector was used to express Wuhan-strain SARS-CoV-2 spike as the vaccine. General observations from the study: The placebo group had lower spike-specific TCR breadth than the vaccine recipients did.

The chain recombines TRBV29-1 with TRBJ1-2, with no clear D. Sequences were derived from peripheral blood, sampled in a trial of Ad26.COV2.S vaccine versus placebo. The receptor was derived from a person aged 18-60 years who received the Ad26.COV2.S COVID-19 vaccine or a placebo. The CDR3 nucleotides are TGCAGCGTTGGGGTCAGCTACTATGGCTACACCTTC. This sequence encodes CSVGVSYYGYTF.